These 26 T cell receptor beta chains came from one sample sequenced in a study of blood T cells in healthy people across ages. A sample-barcoded 5' primer and a J-beta primer mix were used in a second PCR of roughly 7 to 12 cycles. MiXCR, applied by TCRdb to the 5' RACE reads, yields one record per CDR3 protein. The sample has approximately 600,000 distinct CDR3 sequences; around 54% are singletons. Sample: blood. These receptor sequences come from a man in his sixties in good health.

The J gene is TRBJ2-4, the V gene TRBV5-1; D perhaps matches TRBD1 (6 bases). Germline V CDR1 and CDR2: SGHRS, YFSETQ. The V end was cut by 7 bases, the J end by 6 bases, with 17 bases between. CDR3 length equals 14 residues. Here the CDR3 DNA reads TGCGCCAGCCGTGTCCGGGACAAATTAAACATTCAGTACTTC. Its protein product is CASRVRDKLNIQYF.

The rearrangement links TRBV9 to TRBJ2-5, with TRBD1 identical over 9 bases. V lost 0 bases and J lost 4; bases outside the gene matches: 16. Germline V CDR1 and CDR2: SGDLS, YYNGEE. The CDR3 loop spans 19 amino acids. The CDR3 region is CASSVGSQGGQGVGETQYF. CDR3 nucleotide sequence: TGTGCCAGCAGCGTAGGGTCGCAGGGGGGACAGGGAGTTGGAGAGACCCAGTACTTC.

The chain uses TRBV12-5 and TRBJ2-5; 8 positions agree with TRBD2. CDR1 and CDR2 from the germline V gene are LGHNT and FRNRAP. J lost 4 bases, V lost 6 bases, and 4 bases had no gene match. This CDR3 contains 13 residues. This chain's CDR3 is CASGPGLGETQYF. The CDR3 nucleotides are TGTGCTAGTGGCCCGGGACTAGGAGAGACCCAGTACTTC.

This clonotype was detected a few times. The J gene is TRBJ2-5, the V gene TRBV28; D gene unclear. V lost 6 bases and J lost 0, with 5 bases in between. The CDR3 consists of 12 residues. Germline loops: CDR1 MDHEN, CDR2 SYDVKM. The CDR3 here is CASRADQETQYF. The CDR3 DNA sequence: TGTGCCAGCAGGGCAGACCAAGAGACCCAGTACTTC. Supplemented by reference TRBV28 and TRBJ2-5, the full variable domain reads DVKVTQSSRYLVKRTGEKVFLECVQDMDHENMFWYRQDPGLGLRLIYFSYDVKMKEKGDIPEGYSVSREKKERFSLILESASTNQTSMYLCASRADQETQYFGPGTRLLVL.

The chain recombines TRBV6-5 with TRBJ2-2; TRBD2 aligns across 8 bases. CDR3 length: 13 residues. Germline CDR1 reads MNHEY; CDR2 reads SVGAGI. The V segment lost 7 bases and the J segment 4 bases; nucleotides outside the gene matches: 2. CDR3 sequence reads: CASNRGGTGELFF. The CDR3 DNA follows: TGTGCCAGCAATCGGGGGGGCACCGGGGAGCTGTTTTTT.

The V gene is TRBV20-1, the J gene TRBJ2-3; D ambiguous. CDR1 DFQATT and CDR2 SNEGSKA come from the germline V gene (reference sequence). This CDR3 is 12 amino acids long. V shed 4 bases and J shed 4 bases, with 9 bases lying between them. For the CDR3, the DNA is TGCAGTGCTACCGTACCCTCAGATACGCAGTATTTT. This translates into CSATVPSDTQYF.

Written as DNA, the CDR3 is TGTGCCAGCAGCCGTTATAGCAATCAGCCCCAGCATTTT. Amino acids: CASSRYSNQPQHF. The V call is TRBV6-5, the J call TRBJ1-5, with D unclear. Germline V gives CDR1 MNHEY, CDR2 SVGAGI. CDR3 length equals 13 residues. Trimming stripped 6 bases from V and 0 bases from J, with 6 bases between.

The rearrangement uses TRBV28 and TRBJ2-7, with TRBD1 as a possible D gene (6 bases). Trimming cost V 6 bases and J 0 bases, with 15 bases left between them. Germline assignment: CDR1 MDHEN and CDR2 SYDVKM. The CDR3 has 15 amino acids. The CDR3, as DNA: TGTGCCAGCAGACTCAGGACAGAGAGCTCCTACGAGCAGTACTTC. This translates into CASRLRTESSYEQYF.

This sequence joins TRBV6-2 or TRBV6-3 and TRBJ2-2; D is unresolved. CDR1 is MNHEY, CDR2 SVGEGT, per germline. CDR3 length: 16 amino acids. V was shortened by 6 bases and J by 2 bases, with 16 bases between the two germline ends. The DNA of the CDR3 is TGTGCCAGCAGCCAAAGGCCCGGTCCCAACACCGGGGAGCTGTTTTTT. This translates into CASSQRPGPNTGELFF.

The J gene is TRBJ2-6, the V gene TRBV21-1; the DNA was not used to check the table's D call, TRBD2. TRBV21-1 is marked as a pseudogene. There are 18 residues in the CDR3. The CDR3 sequence: CASSKGAGALSGANVLTF. DNA of the CDR3: TGTGCCAGCAGCAAGGGAGCGGGGGCCCTCTCTGGGGCCAACGTCCTGACTTTC.

This clonotype was observed a handful of times. The chain is built from TRBV5-1 and TRBJ2-1; 8 bases are a match to TRBD2. There are 15 residues in the CDR3. Germline V gives CDR1 SGHRS, CDR2 YFSETQ. Trimming cost V 2 bases and J 7 bases; bases outside gene matches: 8. The DNA for the CDR3 is TGCGCCAGCAGCTTACTTTCTGGCGGGGGGAATGAGCAGTTCTTC. Translation gives CASSLLSGGGNEQFF.

This chain joins TRBV2 and TRBJ2-2; 11 bases are a match to TRBD2. The V segment lost 5 bases and the J segment 5 bases; nucleotides outside the gene matches: 4. Germline-derived CDR1 and CDR2 are SNHLY and FYNNEI. There are 15 residues in the CDR3. Here the CDR3 DNA reads TGTGCCAGCAGTTCTAGCGGGGGGTGGACCGGGGAGCTGTTTTTT. It is translated as CASSSSGGWTGELFF.

The V and J genes are TRBV18 and TRBJ2-5; D call uncertain. This CDR3 has 14 amino acids. Germline V gene sequence: CDR1 KGHSH, CDR2 LQKENI. The V gene lost 0 bases and the J gene lost 11 bases, with 16 bases spanning the gap. The CDR3 spells CASSPPPAYNEQYF. CDR3 DNA sequence: TGTGCCAGCTCACCACCGCCAGCCTACAATGAGCAGTACTTC.

This clonotype was seen a handful of times. The chain couples TRBV12-3 or TRBV12-4 to TRBJ1-5, with D perhaps matching TRBD1 (5 bases). The CDR3 runs to 14 residues. V was trimmed by 5 bases and J by 1 base, leaving 9 bases between them. CDR3 amino acids: CASSPRGSNQPQHF. The CDR3 DNA sequence: TGTGCCAGCAGTCCGCGGGGCAGCAATCAGCCCCAGCATTTT.

The J gene is TRBJ1-2, the V gene TRBV6-5; D perhaps matches TRBD1 (6 bases). Trimming left V 4 bases short and J 4 bases short, with 13 bases between. CDR1 and CDR2 from the germline V gene are MNHEY and SVGAGI. CDR3 size: 14 residues. CDR3 sequence: CASSSGDGLYGYTF. CDR3 nucleotides: TGTGCCAGCAGTTCAGGGGACGGACTCTATGGCTACACCTTC.

This chain joins TRBV3-1 and TRBJ2-1; the D gene is possibly TRBD2 (6 bases). Germline CDR1 reads LGHDT; CDR2 reads YNNKEL (reference sequence). Trimming cost V 4 bases and J 1 base, with 11 bases left between them. The CDR3 contains 15 residues. The CDR3 spells CASSRQLASYNEQFF. The CDR3 nucleotides are TGTGCCAGCAGCCGGCAACTAGCATCCTACAATGAGCAGTTCTTC.

V gene TRBV7-9 combines with J gene TRBJ1-1; maybe TRBD1 (5 bases). The CDR3 totals 14 residues. Germline CDR1 SEHNR, CDR2 FQNEAQ (reference sequence). V was clipped by 5 bases and J by 3 bases, with 13 bases between them. The CDR3 here is CASSADTGDTEAFF. In DNA form, the CDR3 reads TGTGCCAGCAGCGCGGACACAGGAGACACTGAAGCTTTCTTT.

CDR3 coding DNA: TGTGCCAGCAGCTTAGGGGGGACAGCCACTGAAGCTTTCTTT. It translates to CASSLGGTATEAFF. The V gene is TRBV11-3, the J gene TRBJ1-1, with 7 bases that match TRBD1. CDR1 and CDR2 (germline): SGHNT, YENEEA. The CDR3 runs 14 residues. The V gene end was trimmed by 1 base and the J gene end by 4 bases; junction bases not matched to a gene: 3. The variable domain in full, with the rest retrieved from reference TRBV11-3 and TRBJ1-1, is EAGVVQSPRYKIIEKKQPVAFWCNPISGHNTLYWYLQNLGQGPELLIRYENEEAVDDSQLPKDRFSAERLKGVDSTLKIQPAELGDSAVYLCASSLGGTATEAFFGQGTRLTVV.

The chain joins TRBV29-1 to TRBJ2-3; D might be TRBD1 or TRBD2, each matching 5 bases. V lost 4 bases to trimming and J lost 6 bases, with 11 bases between them. The CDR3 runs 12 residues. Per germline, CDR1 SQVTM and CDR2 ANQGSEA. The CDR3 region is CSVVEGSDTQYF. CDR3 sequence (DNA): TGCAGCGTTGTAGAGGGGTCCGATACGCAGTATTTT.

This clonotype was found a few times. J is TRBJ2-7 and V is TRBV3-1; 7 nucleotides line up with TRBD2. This CDR3 region has 14 residues. Looked up from germline, CDR1 is LGHDT and CDR2 is YNNKEL (reference sequence). Losses at the gene ends were 0 bases for V and 3 bases for J; bases not matched to a gene: 2. CDR3 nucleotides: TGTGCCAGCAGCCAAGAGGGGGGGGACTACGAGCAGTACTTC. Residues: CASSQEGGDYEQYF.

The chain links TRBV9 to TRBJ1-5; 8 bases line up with TRBD1. Germline loops: CDR1 SGDLS, CDR2 YYNGEE. With V trimmed by 0 bases and J by 7 bases, 6 bases remained unmatched. The CDR3 extends over 15 amino acids. The CDR3 spells CASSVAGDRGQPQHF. The CDR3 DNA follows: TGTGCCAGCAGCGTAGCGGGTGACAGGGGCCAGCCCCAGCATTTT.

This chain connects TRBV7-2 to TRBJ1-1; maybe TRBD1 (6 bases). CDR1 SGHTA and CDR2 FQGNSA come from the germline V gene. CDR3 length equals 15 residues. Between the trimmed V and J ends, which lost 4 bases and 0 bases, there was a span of 12 bases. CDR3 in amino acids: CASSCVGGLNTEAFF. In DNA form, the CDR3 reads TGTGCCAGCAGCTGTGTAGGGGGACTGAACACTGAAGCTTTCTTT.

The CDR3: CASSPRAWDDSPLHF. DNA of the CDR3: TGCGCCAGCAGCCCTAGGGCGTGGGACGATTCACCCCTCCACTTT. The J gene is TRBJ1-6, the V gene TRBV4-1, with a weak D call TRBD1 (5 bases). Between the trimmed V and J ends, which lost 4 bases and 8 bases, there was a span of 15 bases. Looked up from germline, CDR1 is MGHRA and CDR2 is YSYEKL. This CDR3 spans 15 amino acids.

This chain connects TRBV3-1 to TRBJ1-2, with D possibly being TRBD1 (5 bases). Between the trimmed V and J ends, which lost 0 bases and 11 bases, there was a span of 10 bases. Germline CDR1 LGHDT, CDR2 YNNKEL (reference sequence). This CDR3 region has 12 residues. The CDR3 DNA follows: TGTGCCAGCAGCCAAGAGGGTGGGGGATACACCTTC. Translation gives CASSQEGGGYTF.

The chain couples TRBV5-1 to TRBJ2-2; a weak D match, TRBD2 (5 bases). The CDR3 sequence is 15 residues long. The V gene's germline CDR1 is SGHRS and CDR2 YFSETQ. V shed 7 bases and J shed 3 bases, with 16 bases lying between them. CDR3 DNA: TGCGCCAGCCGGCCGGGGAATTCGGACACCGGGGAGCTGTTTTTT. This codes for CASRPGNSDTGELFF.

The V call is TRBV25-1, the J call TRBJ2-1; TRBD2 aligns across 8 bases. V lost 3 bases to trimming and J lost 7 bases; unmatched junction nucleotides: 5. The CDR3 has 14 amino acids. The V gene's germline CDR1 is MGHDK and CDR2 SYGVNS. CDR3 region: CASSDWRGANEQFF. The CDR3, as DNA: TGTGCCAGCAGTGATTGGCGGGGGGCGAATGAGCAGTTCTTC.